The 11 T cell receptor beta chains in this list originate from one sample, sequenced in a study of T cell responses to AZD1222 COVID-19 vaccine. The assay was immunoSEQ multiplex PCR, and TCRdb's table has in-frame clones only and misses some. The data show 120,000 or so clones, under 95% seen once. Source: peripheral blood, taken on day 0 of AZD1222 vaccination. The receptors were gathered from an adult in good health.

This clone was seen only once. The genes are TRBV29-1 and TRBJ2-3; TRBD1 might be the D (5 bases). Germline CDR1 and CDR2: SQVTM and ANQGSEA. This CDR3 spans 12 amino acids. The V and J ends lost 6 bases and 1 base respectively, with 8 bases between them. The CDR3 nucleotides read TGCAGCGTCCTGACAGGCACAGATACGCAGTATTTT. Translated: CSVLTGTDTQYF.

V usage is TRBV7-9 and J usage is TRBJ1-1, with 7 positions matching TRBD1. The trim removed 2 bases at V and 3 bases at J, leaving 3 bases unmatched. Germline CDR1 SEHNR, CDR2 FQNEAQ (reference sequence). This CDR3 spans 14 amino acids. The CDR3 loop reads CASSLQGVHTEAFF. Here the CDR3 DNA reads TGTGCCAGCAGCTTACAGGGGGTTCACACTGAAGCTTTCTTT.

The rearrangement joins TRBV30 to TRBJ2-2; TRBD1 matches at 7 bases. Germline lookup yields CDR1 GTSNPN and CDR2 SVGIG (reference sequence). With 2 bases clipped from V and 6 bases from J, the junction kept 9 bases outside the gene matches. This CDR3 region has 15 residues. The CDR3 reads CAWSPPTGWSGELFF. Here the CDR3 DNA reads TGTGCCTGGAGTCCCCCGACAGGGTGGTCCGGGGAGCTGTTTTTT.

The chain employs TRBV2 and TRBJ2-3, with D perhaps matching TRBD2 (5 bases). The CDR3 runs to 13 residues. The germline V and J ends were trimmed by 4 bases and 5 bases, with 10 bases remaining between them. CDR1 SNHLY and CDR2 FYNNEI come from the germline V gene. In DNA, the CDR3 is TGTGCCAGCAGTGTCCTGGCGGGAGATACGCAGTATTTT. It codes for CASSVLAGDTQYF.

The CDR3 here is CASNRLPYEQYF. The CDR3 coding sequence is TGTGCCAGCAATAGACTCCCCTACGAGCAGTACTTC. The gene calls are TRBV7-9 and TRBJ2-7, with D unresolved. The CDR3 spans 12 residues. Trimming left V 7 bases short and J 2 bases short, with 9 bases between. Germline CDR1 SEHNR, CDR2 FQNEAQ (reference sequence).

The chain joins TRBV6-5 to TRBJ2-6, with D unclear. The CDR3 consists of 16 residues. V dropped 2 bases and J dropped 2 bases, with 10 bases sitting between them. The germline gives CDR1 MNHEY, CDR2 SVGAGI. CDR3 amino acids: CASSYGLIPGANVLTF. Here the CDR3 DNA reads TGTGCCAGCAGTTACGGTCTAATCCCTGGGGCCAACGTCCTGACTTTC.

The chain joins TRBV11-1 to TRBJ1-1, with D hard to call. Per germline, CDR1 SGHAT and CDR2 FQDESV (reference sequence). The V gene lost 7 bases and the J gene lost 7 bases, with 16 bases spanning the gap. There are 13 residues in the CDR3. CDR3 protein: CASIKLGWGEAFF. The CDR3, as DNA: TGTGCCAGCATCAAATTAGGTTGGGGTGAAGCTTTCTTT.

This clone was seen just once. The chain is built from TRBV20-1 and TRBJ2-5; no clear D gene. V lost 3 bases and J lost 2, with 10 bases in between. The CDR3 runs to 13 residues. Germline loops: CDR1 DFQATT, CDR2 SNEGSKA (reference sequence). CDR3 in DNA: TGCAGTGCTAGTAGTGGGGTGCAAGAGACCCAGTACTTC. Encoded protein: CSASSGVQETQYF.

J is TRBJ1-2 and V is TRBV2; no firm D call. Germline V gene lookup returns CDR1 SNHLY and CDR2 FYNNEI. V was clipped by 3 bases and J by 5 bases, with 7 bases between them. The CDR3 covers 12 residues. CDR3 in amino acids: CASSEWIYGYTF. CDR3 coding DNA: TGTGCCAGCAGTGAGTGGATTTATGGCTACACCTTC. The entire variable domain, with the rest obtained from reference TRBV2 and TRBJ1-2, is as follows: EPEVTQTPSHQVTQMGQEVILRCVPISNHLYFYWYRQILGQKVEFLVSFYNNEISEKSEIFDDQFSVERPDGSNFTLKIRSTKLEDSAMYFCASSEWIYGYTFGSGTRLTVV.

DNA for the CDR3: TGTGCCAGCAGCTTAGATCTGGTTGACACTGAAGCTTTCTTT. It encodes CASSLDLVDTEAFF. The chain recombines TRBV11-2 with TRBJ1-1; D call uncertain. V gave up 0 bases and J gave up 3 bases, with 8 bases separating them. The CDR3 covers 14 residues. Germline V gene sequence: CDR1 SGHAT, CDR2 FQNNGV.

The CDR3: CATLNLADTQYF. The DNA of the CDR3 is TGTGCCACCCTAAACCTAGCAGATACGCAGTATTTT. This chain connects TRBV6-5 to TRBJ2-3; D is uncertain. The ends were cut back, 10 bases at V and 4 bases at J, with 12 bases in the middle. CDR1 is MNHEY, CDR2 SVGAGI, per germline. CDR3 length: 12 amino acids.